The next 27 T cell receptor beta chains were all read from a single sample in a study of T-cell reconstitution after alpha-beta-depleted transplantation in children. Unique molecular identifiers were built into the TCRbeta library. TCRdb used MiXCR to reprocess the PCR reads, holding one entry per CDR3 protein. The table records 500,000 to 750,000 distinct CDR3 sequences, 25% to 30% of them present only once. Sequences were derived from PBMCs, sampled before TCRalphabeta/CD19-depleted stem cell transplant. These receptors came from a boy younger than two with Wiskott-Aldrich syndrome, due to receive a stem cell transplant.

V gene TRBV20-1 combines with J gene TRBJ2-1, with 7 nucleotides matching TRBD2. The length of the CDR3 is 13 residues. Germline V lookup: CDR1 DFQATT, CDR2 SNEGSKA (reference sequence). Germline trimming cut 7 bases from V and 2 bases from J; bases unmatched to any gene: 5. CDR3 sequence reads: CSEGLAAYNEQFF. Here the CDR3 DNA reads TGCAGTGAAGGGCTAGCGGCCTACAATGAGCAGTTCTTC.

This clonotype was counted only a few times. The V gene is TRBV30, the J gene TRBJ2-1; 8 bases are shared with TRBD2. This CDR3 spans 14 amino acids. The germline CDR1 and CDR2 sequences are GTSNPN and SVGIG (reference sequence). The V gene end was trimmed by 4 bases and the J gene end by 7 bases; junction bases not matched to a gene: 9. The CDR3 region has the DNA TGTGCCTGGACTAGCGGGCCGACGAATAATGAGCAGTTCTTC. Protein product: CAWTSGPTNNEQFF.

The chain employs TRBV14 and TRBJ2-3; TRBD1 agrees at 9 bases. The CDR3 loop spans 16 amino acids. Germline CDR1 reads SGHDN; CDR2 reads FVKESK. Germline trimming cut 2 bases from V and 4 bases from J; bases unmatched to any gene: 7. The CDR3 sequence is CASSQRPGQGSDTQYF. The CDR3 bases are TGTGCCAGCAGCCAACGTCCGGGACAGGGATCAGATACGCAGTATTTT. Filled out from reference TRBV14 and TRBJ2-3, the complete variable domain reads EAGVTQFPSHSVIEKGQTVTLRCDPISGHDNLYWYRRVMGKEIKFLLHFVKESKQDESGMPNNRFLAERTGGTYSTLKVQPAELEDSGVYFCASSQRPGQGSDTQYFGPGTRLTVL.

The chain employs TRBV4-2 and TRBJ2-1; 9 bases match TRBD2. The ends lost 1 base at V and 5 bases at J; junction bases unmatched: 6. From germline, CDR1 is LGHNA and CDR2 YNFKEQ. The CDR3 consists of 16 residues. The CDR3 DNA reads TGTGCCAGCAGCCAAGTTAGAGCGGGAGGTAACAATGAGCAGTTCTTC. Its protein is CASSQVRAGGNNEQFF.

The CDR3 reads CASRLRDNSNQPQHF. The DNA of the CDR3 is TGTGCCAGCAGACTCCGGGACAATAGCAATCAGCCCCAGCATTTT. The J gene is TRBJ1-5, the V gene TRBV6-1, with D maybe TRBD1 (6 bases). Germline-derived CDR1 and CDR2 are MNHNS and SASEGT. V was trimmed by 6 bases and J by 0 bases, leaving 12 bases between them. The CDR3 loop spans 15 amino acids.

This clonotype was detected a few times. The CDR3 nucleotides read TGTGCCACCAGCAGAGCGTTAGGACGGGAGCAGTACTTC. Translated, it gives CATSRALGREQYF. V gene TRBV15 combines with J gene TRBJ2-7; D is ambiguous. The germline CDR1 and CDR2 sequences are LNHNV and YYDKDF (reference sequence). CDR3 length: 13 amino acids. The V end was cut by 1 base, the J end by 7 bases, with 11 bases between.

The chain is built from TRBV7-2 and TRBJ2-7; TRBD2 agrees at 10 bases. Germline V gene data show CDR1 as SGHTA and CDR2 as FQGNSA. The CDR3 totals 17 residues. J gave up 3 bases and V 2 bases, and 10 bases lay outside the gene matches. This CDR3 is CASSLRSTSGFFYEQYF. CDR3 nucleotide sequence: TGTGCCAGCAGCTTAAGGTCGACTAGCGGGTTTTTCTACGAGCAGTACTTC.

The chain uses TRBV21-1 and TRBJ1-2; no DNA check was done on the table's D call, TRBD1. TRBV21-1 is shown as a pseudogene. The length of the CDR3 is 15 residues. The CDR3 loop is CASSAKGAPSYGYTF. DNA for the CDR3: TGTGCCAGCAGCGCTAAGGGGGCGCCGAGCTATGGCTACACCTTC.

This clonotype showed up just a few times. The chain combines TRBV5-1 with TRBJ2-2, with TRBD2 as a possible D gene (5 bases). The CDR3 is made up of 15 amino acids. CDR1 is SGHRS, CDR2 YFSETQ, per germline. V dropped 2 bases and J dropped 10 bases, with 18 bases sitting between them. Written as DNA, the CDR3 is TGCGCCAGCAGCTTAGGTAACACGGGATACGCGGAGCTGTTTTTT. Its protein is CASSLGNTGYAELFF.

This clonotype appeared a few times. This chain uses TRBV6-5 with TRBJ2-3, with 9 bases that match TRBD2. This CDR3 spans 18 amino acids. Germline assignment: CDR1 MNHEY and CDR2 SVGAGI. V dropped 4 bases and J dropped 2; count of bases not matched to a gene: 13. CDR3 region: CASSFGAGGPGDTDTQYF. In DNA form, the CDR3 reads TGTGCCAGCAGTTTCGGTGCGGGAGGGCCGGGGGACACAGATACGCAGTATTTT.

CDR3 protein: CAIKTPGYEQYF. The CDR3 DNA sequence: TGTGCCATCAAGACACCCGGCTACGAGCAGTACTTC. The chain employs TRBV10-3 and TRBJ2-7; the D is unclear. Per germline, CDR1 ENHRY and CDR2 SYGVKD. V shed 7 bases and J shed 3 bases, with 10 bases lying between them. The CDR3 totals 12 residues.

This clonotype occurred a few times. This chain uses TRBV5-1 with TRBJ2-1; D might be TRBD1 or TRBD2, each matching 5 bases. Trimming took off 3 bases at V and 8 bases at J, with 18 bases between the two ends. The CDR3 loop spans 15 amino acids. Germline-derived CDR1 and CDR2 are SGHRS and YFSETQ. The CDR3 sequence is CASSWGPGGDDEQFF. The CDR3 nucleotides read TGCGCCAGCAGCTGGGGACCTGGAGGTGACGATGAGCAGTTCTTC. Complete variable domain (other parts from reference TRBV5-1 and TRBJ2-1): KAGVTQTPRYLIKTRGQQVTLSCSPISGHRSVSWYQQTPGQGLQFLFEYFSETQRNKGNFPGRFSGRQFSNSRSEMNVSTLELGDSALYLCASSWGPGGDDEQFFGPGTRLTVL.

The chain couples TRBV5-1 to TRBJ2-1; D uncertain. Germline lookup yields CDR1 SGHRS and CDR2 YFSETQ. The V end lost 0 bases, the J end lost 3 bases, and 16 bases lay between the germline ends. The CDR3 is 17 residues long. The CDR3 here is CASSLVEWPPDYNEQFF. CDR3 nucleotide sequence: TGCGCCAGCAGCTTGGTCGAATGGCCCCCTGACTACAATGAGCAGTTCTTC.

V is TRBV19 and J is TRBJ1-5; 7 positions match TRBD1. The V segment lost 6 bases and the J segment 0 bases; nucleotides outside the gene matches: 5. This CDR3 is 15 amino acids long. Germline V lookup: CDR1 LNHDA, CDR2 SQIVND (reference sequence). The CDR3 sequence: CASRDRAGSNQPQHF. The CDR3 bases are TGTGCCAGTAGAGACAGGGCGGGTAGCAATCAGCCCCAGCATTTT.

The chain combines TRBV5-1 with TRBJ2-7; 10 bases map to TRBD2. The CDR3 consists of 16 residues. Unmatched junction bases numbered 4, after V lost 0 bases and J lost 1 base. Germline lookup yields CDR1 SGHRS and CDR2 YFSETQ. CDR3 in DNA: TGCGCCAGCAGCTTGGAAACTAGCGGGGCTTCCTACGAGCAGTACTTC. Its translation is CASSLETSGASYEQYF.

This chain links TRBV5-5 with TRBJ2-2, with unresolved D. With 0 bases removed from V and 1 base from J, the gap between germline ends came to 13 bases. From germline, CDR1 is SGHKS and CDR2 YYEKEE (reference sequence). This CDR3 comprises 17 residues. CDR3 loop: CASSLDGRTKNTGELFF. In nucleotides, the CDR3 is TGTGCCAGCAGCTTGGATGGCAGGACCAAGAACACCGGGGAGCTGTTTTTT.

This clonotype was detected only a few times. V usage is TRBV15 and J usage is TRBJ2-3; 8 nucleotides match TRBD2. Germline CDR1 LNHNV, CDR2 YYDKDF (reference sequence). This CDR3 comprises 14 residues. J gave up 5 bases and V 1 base, and 2 bases lay outside the gene matches. In DNA form, the CDR3 reads TGTGCCACCAGCAGAGGCCTAGCGGGAGATACGCAGTATTTT. This sequence encodes CATSRGLAGDTQYF.

The rearrangement joins TRBV5-1 to TRBJ2-7; 8 bases are a match to TRBD1. The CDR3 extends over 14 amino acids. Germline values: CDR1 SGHRS, CDR2 YFSETQ. The junction had 5 bases not matched to a gene; V was cut back by 4 bases and J by 2 bases. The CDR3 nucleotides read TGCGCCAGCAGCACCCGGACAGGGACCTACGAGCAGTACTTC. Encoded protein: CASSTRTGTYEQYF.

The V and J genes are TRBV5-1 and TRBJ2-5, with D perhaps assigned TRBD1 or TRBD2 (7 bases each). There are 15 residues in the CDR3. Trimming left V 6 bases short and J 5 bases short, with 20 bases between. CDR1 and CDR2 from the germline V gene are SGHRS and YFSETQ. This CDR3 is CASTKGRGQAETQYF. The DNA for the CDR3 is TGCGCCAGCACCAAAGGGAGGGGGCAAGCGGAGACCCAGTACTTC.

This chain uses TRBV5-1 with TRBJ2-1, with D perhaps matching TRBD1 or TRBD2 (5 bases each). V gave up 4 bases and J gave up 5 bases, with 10 bases separating them. The germline CDR1 and CDR2 sequences are SGHRS and YFSETQ. The CDR3 has 13 amino acids. The CDR3 bases are TGCGCCAGCAGCACTGGGACCAACAATGAGCAGTTCTTC. Translated, it gives CASSTGTNNEQFF. Complete variable domain (other parts from reference TRBV5-1 and TRBJ2-1): KAGVTQTPRYLIKTRGQQVTLSCSPISGHRSVSWYQQTPGQGLQFLFEYFSETQRNKGNFPGRFSGRQFSNSRSEMNVSTLELGDSALYLCASSTGTNNEQFFGPGTRLTVL.

This clonotype came up a few times. This chain links TRBV20-1 with TRBJ1-1; D gene ambiguous. The CDR3 covers 12 residues. The V end lost 6 bases, the J end lost 0 bases, and 8 bases lay between the germline ends. Germline CDR1 and CDR2: DFQATT and SNEGSKA (reference sequence). Written as DNA, the CDR3 is TGCAGTGCCCAGAAACTGAACACTGAAGCTTTCTTT. Its protein product is CSAQKLNTEAFF.

The chain uses TRBV11-2 and TRBJ2-7, with TRBD1 matching 10 bases. V lost 8 bases, J lost 4 bases, and 8 bases stayed unmatched. The CDR3 totals 14 residues. Germline V gene sequence: CDR1 SGHAT, CDR2 FQNNGV. The CDR3 DNA is TGTGCCAGCGGCAGGGGACAGGGGCGTTACGAGCAGTACTTC. Translation: CASGRGQGRYEQYF.

The V gene is TRBV5-1, the J gene TRBJ1-1; possible D gene TRBD1, 5 bases. Trimming pared 0 bases from V and 4 bases from J, leaving 10 bases between. The CDR3 extends over 14 amino acids. Germline CDR1 and CDR2: SGHRS and YFSETQ. The CDR3 loop is CASSLGWGFTEAFF. The CDR3 nucleotides read TGCGCCAGCAGCTTGGGGTGGGGGTTCACTGAAGCTTTCTTT. Combining the CDR3 with reference TRBV5-1 and TRBJ1-1 gives the whole variable domain KAGVTQTPRYLIKTRGQQVTLSCSPISGHRSVSWYQQTPGQGLQFLFEYFSETQRNKGNFPGRFSGRQFSNSRSEMNVSTLELGDSALYLCASSLGWGFTEAFFGQGTRLTVV.

The V gene is TRBV15, the J gene TRBJ2-7, with 8 bases matching TRBD2. V dropped 4 bases and J dropped 3; count of bases not matched to a gene: 11. The CDR3 is 16 residues long. The V gene's germline CDR1 is LNHNV and CDR2 YYDKDF (reference sequence). The CDR3 coding sequence is TGTGCCACCAGCATAGAAAGCGGGAGAGGGAACTACGAGCAGTACTTC. Translating it yields CATSIESGRGNYEQYF.

This clonotype turned up a few times. The chain is built from TRBV30 and TRBJ2-1; D not certain. The germline V gene encodes CDR1 GTSNPN and CDR2 SVGIG (reference sequence). CDR3 length equals 11 residues. V was trimmed by 5 bases and J by 8 bases, leaving 10 bases between them. The CDR3 spells CAWAIMHEQFF. CDR3 sequence (DNA): TGTGCCTGGGCCATAATGCATGAGCAGTTCTTC.

The chain carries TRBV7-3 and TRBJ2-5; 8 positions match TRBD2. This CDR3 is built from 13 residues. The germline gives CDR1 SGHTA, CDR2 FQGTGA. V lost 8 bases to trimming and J lost 2 bases; unmatched junction nucleotides: 4. CDR3 region: CASATSGQETQYF. The DNA for the CDR3 is TGTGCCAGCGCCACTAGCGGACAAGAGACCCAGTACTTC.

The CDR3 sequence is CASSYSETATNEKLFF. Written as DNA, the CDR3 is TGTGCCAGCAGTTACTCAGAGACAGCAACTAATGAAAAACTGTTTTTT. The chain combines TRBV6-5 with TRBJ1-4; D possibly corresponds to TRBD1 (5 bases). The germline V gene has CDR1 MNHEY and CDR2 SVGAGI. This CDR3 has 16 amino acids. Trimming pared 0 bases from V and 0 bases from J, leaving 8 bases between.